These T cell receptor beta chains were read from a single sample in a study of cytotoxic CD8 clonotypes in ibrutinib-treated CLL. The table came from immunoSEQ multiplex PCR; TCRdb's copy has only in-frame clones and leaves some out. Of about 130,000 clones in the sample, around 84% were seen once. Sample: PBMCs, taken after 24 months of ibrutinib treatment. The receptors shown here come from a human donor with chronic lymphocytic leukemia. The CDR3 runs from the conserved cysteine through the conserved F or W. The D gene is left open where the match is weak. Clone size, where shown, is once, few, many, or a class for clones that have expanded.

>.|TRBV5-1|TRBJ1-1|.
TGCGCCAGCAGCTTTACCTCCACAGGGACTGAAGCTTTCTTT
CASSFTSTGTEAFF
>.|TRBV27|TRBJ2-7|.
TGTGCCAGCAGTAAACGGTGGGGTGTACCCGTAGCGCGGAACTACGAGCAGTACTTC
CASSKRWGVPVARNYEQYF
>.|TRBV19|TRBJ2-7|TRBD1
TGTGCGACGAGAGACAGGGGAAACCCGTACGAGCAGTACTTC
CATRDRGNPYEQYF
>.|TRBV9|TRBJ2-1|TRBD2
TGTGCCAGCAGCGTAGGCGGGGGGGGTTACAATGAGCAGTTCTTC
CASSVGGGGYNEQFF
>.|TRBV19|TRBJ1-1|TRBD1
TGTGCCAGTAGTGGATCCAGACAGGGAGGCACTGAAGCTTTCTTT
CASSGSRQGGTEAFF
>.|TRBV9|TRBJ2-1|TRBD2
TGTGCCAGCAGCCTTTTAGCGGGGGGGCCCAATGAGCAGTTCTTC
CASSLLAGGPNEQFF
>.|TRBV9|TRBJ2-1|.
TGTGCCAGCAGCGATCAGGGGCTAGGGGAGCAGTTCTTC
CASSDQGLGEQFF
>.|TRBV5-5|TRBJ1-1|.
TGTGCCAGCAGCCCTGGACCGATGAACACTGAAGCTTTCTTT
CASSPGPMNTEAFF
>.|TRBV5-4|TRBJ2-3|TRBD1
TGTGCCAGCAGCTTGAGGGGGCCGGGAGATACGCAGTATTTT
CASSLRGPGDTQYF
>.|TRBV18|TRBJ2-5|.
TGTGCCAGCTCACCCGGTAGTCAAAAAGAGACCCAGTACTTC
CASSPGSQKETQYF
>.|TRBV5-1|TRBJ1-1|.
TGCGCCAGCAGCTTGGTGATTGGACATCAGAACACTGAAGCTTTCTTT
CASSLVIGHQNTEAFF
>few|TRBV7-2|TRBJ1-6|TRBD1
TGTGCCAGCAGCCCTCCCGGGACAGGGATCGGGTCACCCCTCCACTTT
CASSPPGTGIGSPLHF
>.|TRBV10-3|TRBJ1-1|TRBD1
TGTGCCATCACCCCCGGACAGGGGGGATTCACTGAAGCTTTCTTT
CAITPGQGGFTEAFF
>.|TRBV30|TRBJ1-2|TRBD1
TGTGCCTGGGCGGGACAGTACTATGGCTACACCTTC
CAWAGQYYGYTF
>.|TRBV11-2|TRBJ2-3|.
TGTGCCAGCAGCCTGCTCAGTGTAGATACGCAGTATTTT
CASSLLSVDTQYF
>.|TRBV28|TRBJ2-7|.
TGTGCCAGCAGGATTGGGGGGAGCTCCTACGAGCAGTACTTC
CASRIGGSSYEQYF
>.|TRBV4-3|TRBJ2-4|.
TGCGCCAGCAGCCAGAATCTACCCCCCCAAAACATTCAGTACTTC
CASSQNLPPQNIQYF
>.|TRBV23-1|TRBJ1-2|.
TGCGCCAGCAGTCATTTCTCGGGCGGCGTGCGCTACTATGGCTACACCTTC
CASSHFSGGVRYYGYTF
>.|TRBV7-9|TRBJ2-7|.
TGTGCCAGCAGCTTACAACAGCCCTACGAGCAGTACTTC
CASSLQQPYEQYF
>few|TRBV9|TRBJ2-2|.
TGTGCCAGCAGCGTAGAGGGGGGATACACCGGGGAGCTGTTTTTT
CASSVEGGYTGELFF
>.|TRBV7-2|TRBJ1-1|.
TGTGCCAGCAGCTTAAGGGGGTTGCTGAACACTGAAGCTTTCTTT
CASSLRGLLNTEAFF
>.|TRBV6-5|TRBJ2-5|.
TGTGCCAACCCGGGACATAAAGAGACCCAGTACTTC
CANPGHKETQYF
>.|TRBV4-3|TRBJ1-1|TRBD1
TGCGCCAGCAGCGACAGGGTGAACACTGAAGCTTTCTTT
CASSDRVNTEAFF
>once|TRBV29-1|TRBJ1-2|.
TGCAGCGTAGAAGTGGGGGGACTACCCTATGGCTACACCTTC
CSVEVGGLPYGYTF
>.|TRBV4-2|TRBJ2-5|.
TGTGCCAGCAGCCAAGAAGGGGCCCGGACGGGGGAGACCCAGTACTTC
CASSQEGARTGETQYF
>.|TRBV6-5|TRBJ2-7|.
TGTGCCAGCAGTATTCGGGCCACCTCTACCTACGAGCAGTACTTC
CASSIRATSTYEQYF
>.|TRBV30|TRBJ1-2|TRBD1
TGTGCCTGGAGTGCAGGGGGATACTATGGCTACACCTTC
CAWSAGGYYGYTF
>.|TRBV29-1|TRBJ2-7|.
TGCAGCGTTGCCAAGAGCTCCTACGAGCAGTACTTC
CSVAKSSYEQYF
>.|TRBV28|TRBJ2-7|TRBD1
TGTGCCAGCAGTTTCACTCAAGGGACAGGGAGCTCCTACGAGCAGTACTTC
CASSFTQGTGSSYEQYF
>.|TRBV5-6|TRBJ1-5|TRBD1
TGTGCCAGCAGCTTGGCGGGGACAGGGCATCAGCCCCAGCATTTT
CASSLAGTGHQPQHF
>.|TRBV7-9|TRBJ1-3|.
TGTGCCAGCAGGGTGGTTGGAAACACCATATATTTT
CASRVVGNTIYF